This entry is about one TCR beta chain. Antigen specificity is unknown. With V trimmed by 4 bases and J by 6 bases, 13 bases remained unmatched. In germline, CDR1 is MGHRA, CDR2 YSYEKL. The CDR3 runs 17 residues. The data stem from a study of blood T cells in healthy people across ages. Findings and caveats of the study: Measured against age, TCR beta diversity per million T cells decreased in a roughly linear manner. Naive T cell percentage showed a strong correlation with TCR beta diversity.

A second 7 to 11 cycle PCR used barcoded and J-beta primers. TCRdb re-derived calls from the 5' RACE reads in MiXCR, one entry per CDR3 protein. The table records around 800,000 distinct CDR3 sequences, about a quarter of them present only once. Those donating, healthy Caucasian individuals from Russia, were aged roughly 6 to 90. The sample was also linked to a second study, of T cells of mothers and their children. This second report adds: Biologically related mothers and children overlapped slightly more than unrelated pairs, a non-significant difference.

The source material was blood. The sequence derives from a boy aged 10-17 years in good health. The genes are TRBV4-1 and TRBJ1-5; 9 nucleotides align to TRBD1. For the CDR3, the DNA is TGCGCCAGCAGCCCTACTCCCGGGACAGGGATATCTCAGCCCCAGCATTTT. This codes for CASSPTPGTGISQPQHF.